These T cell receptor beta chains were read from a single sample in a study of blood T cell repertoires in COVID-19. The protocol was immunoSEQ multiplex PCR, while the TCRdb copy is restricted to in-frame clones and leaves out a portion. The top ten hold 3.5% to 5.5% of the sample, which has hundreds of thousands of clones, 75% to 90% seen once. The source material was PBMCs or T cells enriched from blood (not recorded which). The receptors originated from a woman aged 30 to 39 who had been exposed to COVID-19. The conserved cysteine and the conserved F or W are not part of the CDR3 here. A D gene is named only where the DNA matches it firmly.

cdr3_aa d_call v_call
SVEGTGWEQY TRBD1 TRBV29-1
AWGRDSYNSPLH TRBD1 TRBV30
ASSLVTSGPFNGYT - TRBV11-2
ASSLQGAYGYT TRBD1 TRBV5-4
ASSLIAGGPETQY TRBD2 TRBV5-4
ASSRTGFYEQY TRBD1 TRBV12-3/TRBV12-4
SASVQGAYGGYT TRBD1 TRBV20-1
ASSLVSSGGVQTQY TRBD2 TRBV5-1
ASSPAGTVYGYT TRBD1 TRBV28
ASSDPGLGTDTQY - TRBV25-1
ASSLAPRGEKLF - TRBV5-8
ASSLDPTVLGGGARYEQY TRBD2 TRBV11-2
SAKRDSPDTQY - TRBV29-1
ASSLVSSGDETQY TRBD2 TRBV5-1
AFTRQVPEAF - TRBV30
ASSFAEQGVTEAF TRBD1 TRBV11-3
ASRGTSNTGELF - TRBV2
ASSQDGGLSSPLH - TRBV14
ATRGLAGGSSYNEQF TRBD2 TRBV5-4
ASSGGQQF TRBD2 TRBV12-3/TRBV12-4
ASSEEGATFSEQY - TRBV9
ASKTGDGQPQH TRBD1 TRBV2
ASSLRGRNTEAF TRBD1 TRBV27
ASSFGQGWTEAF TRBD1 TRBV5-1
ASSLGQGTDQPQH TRBD1 TRBV10-2
ASSPRLGATSTDTQY - TRBV11-2
ASSQTGFNQFQH - TRBV3-1/TRBV3-2
ASSEGQGRGGYT - TRBV6-1
ASSKTARSGANVLT - TRBV9
ATSRVVSGGLAGELF TRBD2 TRBV15
AWSVPGQGRNSPLH TRBD1 TRBV30
ASSVVTSGANEQF TRBD2 TRBV9
ASRLDGSSYNEQF - TRBV27
ASLVGGRTGELF - TRBV7-8
ASRTELIYGYT - TRBV12-3/TRBV12-4
ASSETRGTGNTIY - TRBV10-1
ASSSSSTYNEQF - TRBV2
ASSLGWRRDTEAF - TRBV11-3
ASSLAGARGYT - TRBV12-3/TRBV12-4
ASSGQTNTGELF - TRBV11-2
ASSRTGTTFNYGYT - TRBV5-7
AWSVGASNYYEQY - TRBV30
ASSLAGVNTEAF - TRBV27
ASRSRDRGDQPQH TRBD1 TRBV6-6
ASSVGKRVSGTDTQY - TRBV9
ASSQGLGSLQETQY - TRBV3-1/TRBV3-2
ATAAGTGDEKLF TRBD1 TRBV2
ASSPLRDEQF - TRBV7-9
ASSLTQGFNTEAF - TRBV7-9
ASSLGPTSGGVHEQY TRBD2 TRBV7-8
ASRKTGKNTEAF - TRBV27
ASSLGLTQY - TRBV7-2